This passage covers 21 T cell receptor beta chains from one sample sequenced in a study of regulatory T cells in long-lasting Graves disease. In building TCR beta libraries, iRepertoire HTBI primers were used together with Arm-PCR of CDR3 regions. In TCRdb, the multiplex PCR reads were re-called with MiXCR into one record per CDR3 protein. The profile shows more than 300,000 distinct CDR3 sequences, around 15% of them singletons. This sample's time point: newly diagnosed GD, antithyroid drugs for less than 3 months. Making the TCR library involved RNA that had been extracted from PBMCs. The sample here was peripheral blood mononuclear cells (PBMCs), taken at new diagnosis, from a patient treated with antithyroid drugs. The receptors come from a female donor with Graves disease.

The V and J genes are TRBV7-9 and TRBJ2-1; perhaps TRBD2 as D (6 bases). With 5 bases removed from V and 4 bases from J, the gap between germline ends came to 18 bases. The V gene's germline CDR1 is SEHNR and CDR2 FQNEAQ (reference sequence). The CDR3 is 16 amino acids. CDR3 coding DNA: TGTGCCAGCAGCGCCCCACGTGAGGGGACTTACAATGAGCAGTTCTTC. The encoded protein is CASSAPREGTYNEQFF.

This clonotype was counted at least ten times. The rearrangement joins TRBV7-2 to TRBJ2-3, with 8 positions matching TRBD2. V lost 0 bases, J lost 2 bases, and 16 bases stayed unmatched. The CDR3 has 20 amino acids. CDR1 and CDR2 from the germline V gene are SGHTA and FQGNSA. CDR3 DNA sequence: TGTGCCAGCAGCTTAGCGCTTTTGCGGGAGGTACCTGACAACACAGATACGCAGTATTTT. Translating it yields CASSLALLREVPDNTDTQYF.

In the case of this clonotype: A far bigger clonotype differs at one base, so this is likely a read error. The J gene is TRBJ1-6, the V gene TRBV11-3; 7 positions match TRBD1. Germline V CDR1 and CDR2: SGHNT, YENEEA. J was trimmed by 1 base and V by 0 bases; bases with no gene match: 6. The CDR3 is 18 amino acids. This chain's CDR3 is CASSLEGRGSSYNSPLHF. CDR3 coding DNA: TGTGCCAGCAGCTTAGAGGGCAGGGGGTCGTCCTATAATTCACCCCTCCACTTT.

This clonotype was seen ten or more times. The rearrangement links TRBV24-1 to TRBJ1-1, with D perhaps matching TRBD1 (5 bases). The CDR3 contains 16 residues. With 4 bases removed from V and 0 bases from J, the gap between germline ends came to 14 bases. CDR1 and CDR2 (germline): KGHDR, SFDVKD. This chain's CDR3 is CATSDLGGRMNTEAFF. As DNA, the CDR3 is TGTGCCACCAGTGACCTCGGGGGACGCATGAACACTGAAGCTTTCTTT.

The chain uses TRBV7-9 and TRBJ1-5, with 8 bases matching TRBD1. V trimming: 5 bases; J trimming: 6 bases; junction bases outside the gene matches: 9. The germline CDR1 and CDR2 sequences are SEHNR and FQNEAQ (reference sequence). This CDR3 has 15 amino acids. CDR3 sequence: CASSPGGRGLQPQHF. CDR3 bases: TGTGCCAGCAGCCCTGGGGGCAGGGGGCTTCAGCCCCAGCATTTT.

The table lists this clonotype with many counts. V usage is TRBV28 and J usage is TRBJ2-7; a weak D match, TRBD2 (6 bases). The CDR3 length is 16 residues. Trimming removed 5 bases at V and 0 bases at J, with 17 bases between. CDR1 MDHEN and CDR2 SYDVKM come from the germline V gene. The CDR3 protein is CASSLVPGTGSYEQYF. The CDR3 DNA is TGTGCCAGCAGTCTTGTCCCCGGGACTGGCTCCTACGAGCAGTACTTC. Variable domain in full (rest from reference TRBV28 and TRBJ2-7): DVKVTQSSRYLVKRTGEKVFLECVQDMDHENMFWYRQDPGLGLRLIYFSYDVKMKEKGDIPEGYSVSREKKERFSLILESASTNQTSMYLCASSLVPGTGSYEQYFGPGTRLTVT.

This clonotype was observed many times. This chain uses TRBV6-2 or TRBV6-3 with TRBJ2-3, with 14 bases lining up with TRBD2. The length of the CDR3 is 18 residues. J was trimmed by 2 bases and V by 6 bases; bases with no gene match: 10. Germline loops: CDR1 MNHEY, CDR2 SVGEGT. CDR3 in amino acids: CASSPGTSGGRVTDTQYF. The CDR3 region has the DNA TGTGCCAGCAGCCCCGGGACTAGCGGGGGCCGAGTCACAGATACGCAGTATTTT.

V usage is TRBV2 and J usage is TRBJ1-1; 8 nucleotides line up with TRBD1. V dropped 9 bases and J dropped 4; count of bases not matched to a gene: 4. The CDR3 sequence is 12 residues long. Germline V gene sequence: CDR1 SNHLY, CDR2 FYNNEI. DNA of the CDR3: TGTGCCAGAGACAGGGGTGGCACTGAAGCTTTCTTT. This translates into CARDRGGTEAFF. Complete variable domain (other parts from reference TRBV2 and TRBJ1-1): EPEVTQTPSHQVTQMGQEVILRCVPISNHLYFYWYRQILGQKVEFLVSFYNNEISEKSEIFDDQFSVERPDGSNFTLKIRSTKLEDSAMYFCARDRGGTEAFFGQGTRLTVV.

Many counts were recorded for this clonotype. The rearrangement joins TRBV6-1 to TRBJ2-3, with D possibly TRBD2 on 6 matching bases. V dropped 6 bases and J dropped 5 bases, with 21 bases sitting between them. This CDR3 region has 16 residues. Looked up from germline, CDR1 is MNHNS and CDR2 is SASEGT. CDR3 bases: TGTGCCAGCAGAACGGTGATCGGGGGAGTTAGAGATACGCAGTATTTT. It translates to CASRTVIGGVRDTQYF.

This clonotype was observed at least ten times. The rearrangement joins TRBV6-1 to TRBJ1-1; no clear D. V was shortened by 1 base and J by 11 bases, with 11 bases between the two germline ends. Germline CDR1 is MNHNS and CDR2 is SASEGT. There are 12 residues in the CDR3. CDR3 region: CASSEVGFGAFF. As DNA, the CDR3 is TGTGCCAGCAGTGAAGTCGGATTTGGCGCTTTCTTT.

This clonotype was observed at least ten times. At one end the junction does not follow the germline gene, possibly because of a read error. The V and J genes are TRBV2 and TRBJ2-3; maybe TRBD2 (5 bases). Germline lookup yields CDR1 SNHLY and CDR2 FYNNEI. The CDR3 covers 12 residues. CDR3 coding DNA: TGTGCCAGCAGCGAAGAGGGAGATACGCAGTATTTT. Its protein product is CASSEEGDTQYF. Variable domain in full (rest from reference TRBV2 and TRBJ2-3): EPEVTQTPSHQVTQMGQEVILRCVPISNHLYFYWYRQILGQKVEFLVSFYNNEISEKSEIFDDQFSVERPDGSNFTLKIRSTKLEDSAMYFCASSEEGDTQYFGPGTRLTVL.

This clonotype has a count of ten or more. The chain uses TRBV2 and TRBJ1-2; TRBD1 matches at 10 bases. This CDR3 comprises 16 residues. The V segment lost 6 bases and the J segment 2 bases; nucleotides outside the gene matches: 9. Germline V CDR1 and CDR2: SNHLY, FYNNEI. DNA of the CDR3: TGTGCCAGCAGCGGCCGGGCGGACAGGGGGAACTATGGCTACACCTTC. Protein product: CASSGRADRGNYGYTF.

This clonotype was seen ten or more times. The gene calls are TRBV5-1 and TRBJ2-1, with D perhaps matching TRBD2 (5 bases). Germline V CDR1 and CDR2: SGHRS, YFSETQ. Deletions cut 0 bases from V and 4 bases from J, with 11 bases between. The CDR3 has 15 amino acids. Written as DNA, the CDR3 is TGCGCCAGCAGCTTGGGAAGCGGACCTTACAATGAGCAGTTCTTC. It translates to CASSLGSGPYNEQFF.

This clonotype was seen ten or more times. V gene TRBV20-1 combines with J gene TRBJ2-7, with a weak D call TRBD1 (6 bases). Germline V gives CDR1 DFQATT, CDR2 SNEGSKA (reference sequence). The CDR3 is made up of 13 amino acids. The ends were cut back, 5 bases at V and 4 bases at J, with 15 bases in the middle. CDR3 in amino acids: CSASDRPAYEQYF. Here the CDR3 DNA reads TGCAGTGCTTCGGACAGACCCGCGTACGAGCAGTACTTC.

This clonotype was seen ten or more times. The chain joins TRBV12-3 or TRBV12-4 to TRBJ2-3; no clear D. Trimming took 0 bases from V and 5 from J, leaving 12 bases between them. The length of the CDR3 is 15 residues. The CDR3 region has the DNA TGTGCCAGCAGTTTAGCGGGGTCCCCCCAAGATACGCAGTATTTT. It specifies CASSLAGSPQDTQYF.

This chain connects TRBV2 to TRBJ2-3; D is uncertain. Deletions cut 4 bases from V and 2 bases from J, with 10 bases between. The CDR3 has 14 amino acids. Germline lookup yields CDR1 SNHLY and CDR2 FYNNEI. The CDR3 loop is CASSVNSNTDTQYF. CDR3 nucleotide sequence: TGTGCCAGCAGTGTCAACTCGAACACAGATACGCAGTATTTT.

As regards this clonotype: Since a far larger clone is one base different, this is likely a read error. V gene TRBV7-2 combines with J gene TRBJ2-6, with TRBD2 as a possible D gene (6 bases). This CDR3 is 17 amino acids long. CDR1 and CDR2 from the germline V gene are SGHTA and FQGNSA. The CDR3 DNA reads TGTGCCAGCAGCTTAGAGAGGGGAGGCTCTGGGGCCAACGTCCTGGCTTTC. Protein: CASSLERGGSGANVLAF.

This chain uses TRBV19 with TRBJ1-5; 9 bases line up with TRBD1. The CDR3 length is 22 residues. Per the germline V gene, CDR1 is LNHDA and CDR2 is SQIVND (reference sequence). V lost 3 bases, J lost 0 bases, and 21 bases stayed unmatched. CDR3 region: CASSIFDEGGTGPNYSNQPQHF. As DNA, the CDR3 is TGTGCCAGTAGTATCTTCGACGAGGGCGGGACAGGGCCAAATTATAGCAATCAGCCCCAGCATTTT.

As concerns this clonotype: A read error may explain this, as a much larger clone is one base away. The rearrangement links TRBV2 to TRBJ2-7, with TRBD1 identical over 8 bases. Germline CDR1 is SNHLY and CDR2 is FYNNEI. V trimming: 6 bases; J trimming: 9 bases; junction bases outside the gene matches: 19. The CDR3 covers 16 residues. CDR3 residues: CASSAPGGLSSHGQYF. CDR3 DNA: TGTGCCAGCAGCGCTCCAGGGGGCCTTTCGTCCCACGGGCAGTACTTC.

This clonotype appeared a few times. This chain links TRBV4-1 with TRBJ2-5; 8 nucleotides agree with TRBD1. V trimming: 1 base; J trimming: 5 bases; junction bases outside the gene matches: 9. The CDR3 consists of 16 residues. Per the germline V gene, CDR1 is MGHRA and CDR2 is YSYEKL. Here the CDR3 reads CASSQARQGARETQYF. For the CDR3, the DNA is TGCGCCAGCAGCCAAGCGCGGCAGGGGGCGCGTGAGACCCAGTACTTC.

This clonotype was seen repeatedly, ten times or more. The rearrangement uses TRBV7-3 and TRBJ1-2; a weak D match, TRBD1 (6 bases). CDR3 size: 15 residues. Per germline, CDR1 SGHTA and CDR2 FQGTGA. The V end was cut by 3 bases, the J end by 0 bases, with 11 bases between. For the CDR3, the DNA is TGTGCCAGCAGCTTGACAGGTGGAGCTAACTATGGCTACACCTTC. This gives the protein CASSLTGGANYGYTF.